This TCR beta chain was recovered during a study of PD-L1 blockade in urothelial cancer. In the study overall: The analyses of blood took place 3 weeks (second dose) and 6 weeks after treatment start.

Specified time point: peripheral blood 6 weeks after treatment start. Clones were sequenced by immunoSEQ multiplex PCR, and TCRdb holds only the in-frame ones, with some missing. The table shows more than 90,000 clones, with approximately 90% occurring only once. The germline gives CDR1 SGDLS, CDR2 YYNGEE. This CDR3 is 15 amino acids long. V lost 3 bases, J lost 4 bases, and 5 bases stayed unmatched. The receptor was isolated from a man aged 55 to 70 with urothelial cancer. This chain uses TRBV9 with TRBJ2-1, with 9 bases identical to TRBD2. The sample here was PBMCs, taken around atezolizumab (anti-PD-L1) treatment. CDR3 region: CASSELAGDYNEQFF. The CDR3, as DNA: TGTGCCAGCAGCGAACTAGCGGGTGATTACAATGAGCAGTTCTTC. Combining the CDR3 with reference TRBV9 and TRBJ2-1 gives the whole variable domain DSGVTQTPKHLITATGQRVTLRCSPRSGDLSVYWYQQSLDQGLQFLIQYYNGEERAKGNILERFSAQQFPDLHSELNLSSLELGDSALYFCASSELAGDYNEQFFGPGTRLTVL.